This T cell receptor (beta chain) was observed in a study of human T cells and chemical hapten exposure listed by TCRdb under 2021. At the level of the whole study: For sensitization, 2% DPC in acetone was applied to an approximately 2 cm by approximately 2 cm area of upper inner arm skin. Patient blood was sampled pre-sensitization (week 0) and at 2, 6 and about 24 weeks after DPC sensitization. This study followed changes in the peripheral blood TCR repertoire in vivo during primary and secondary sensitization of alopecia patients to the hapten diphenylcyclopropenone (DPC). Patch testing was done on the upper back using Finn chambers containing 0.01% DPC, and results were scored after 6 days according to International Contact Dermatitis Research Group standards. Patients additionally received weekly therapeutic DPC doses to the scalp throughout the approximately 22-week study period. The libraries were sequenced as a pool, and the TCR yield per sample differed mostly because of small variations in library volumes within the pool. The mostly female patient cohort included alopecia areata with under or over 50% scalp involvement, alopecia totalis and alopecia universalis. Blood for TCR sequencing was provided by twenty-nine alopecia patients at one to four time points (pre-sensitization, 2, 6 and 24 weeks). The full study reports these points: Because all patients had alopecia, a presumed autoimmune disease, the immune response of the patients might differ from that of healthy individuals. Patch test score was positively correlated with the number of PT1 expanded TCRs, with significance at thresholds 8, 16 and 32 but not at 4. DPC sensitization did not change the number of TCRs with a frequency above 1 in 1000, and there was no evidence of changes in global repertoire structure. After repeated subsampling, the strength of the expansion versus patch-test correlation and the threshold at which it became significant changed. Expanded TCRs formed significantly more large CDR3 similarity clusters than pre-sensitization or healthy control sets, consistent with antigen-driven responses.

The library was generated by RACE. The data were produced on a NextSeq 500. During library preparation, unique molecular identifiers were attached to individual cDNA molecules so that TCRs could be counted quantitatively and reproducibly. Each blood RNA sample was used to sequence both TCR alpha and TCR beta chains. On the authors' methods: The median number of TCRs per sample was approximately 98,000, ranging from about 23,224 to 700,000. V, J and CDR3 annotation of the TCR reads was performed with the Decombinator software suite. Every sample was subsampled to the same number of TCRs (28,000) for the PS versus PT1 abundance plots. TCRs were defined as expanded if absent before sensitization and observed at least eight times at the 2-week time point. TCRdb's own reprocessing of the public reads used fastp at Q25 and MiXCR and kept productive beta chains. Rows are unified per CDR3 protein, each entry keeping the most common DNA and genes. The V and J calls shown here were made by TCRdb, not taken from the authors' results. The sample yields around 99,000 distinct CDR3 sequences; around 11% were counted once. Of the sample, 2% to 2.5% falls within the top ten clones.

This clonotype has ten or more counts. What antigen it recognizes has not been identified. Base qualities are not recorded, but no much larger clone differs from it by a single base. Trimming takes 1 base from V and 6 bases from J, and the germline ends sit 7 bases apart. Sequences MNHEY (CDR1) and SVGEGT (CDR2) are obtained from the germline V gene. Measured from the cysteine to the phenylalanine, the CDR3 is 13 residues long. The CDR3 DNA has 39 bases and is translated from base 1. According to the study, the label for this sample's time point signals: patch test 1, 2 weeks after DPC sensitization. The treatment or condition label here, explained by the study, means: therapeutic diphenylcyclopropenone sensitization with weekly scalp DPC. At every patch-test visit, the blood draw took place before the patch test was put on. To be eligible, patients had to be aged 18 to 70, diagnosed with alopecia and judged suitable for DPC therapy, while pregnant patients were excluded. Total RNA was isolated from unfractionated whole blood collected in Tempus Blood RNA tubes.

The clonotype comes from a woman in her thirties or forties with alopecia areata. Some clones in this sample may be carry-over from other donors' samples. The sequence links TRBV6-2 or TRBV6-3 to TRBJ1-5; the D gene remains uncertain. The material was whole blood, obtained in connection with sensitization to the hapten diphenylcyclopropenone (DPC). The CDR3 protein sequence reads: CASSYLAAQPQHF. Read as DNA, the sequence is TGTGCCAGCAGTTACTTGGCAGCTCAGCCCCAGCATTTT.